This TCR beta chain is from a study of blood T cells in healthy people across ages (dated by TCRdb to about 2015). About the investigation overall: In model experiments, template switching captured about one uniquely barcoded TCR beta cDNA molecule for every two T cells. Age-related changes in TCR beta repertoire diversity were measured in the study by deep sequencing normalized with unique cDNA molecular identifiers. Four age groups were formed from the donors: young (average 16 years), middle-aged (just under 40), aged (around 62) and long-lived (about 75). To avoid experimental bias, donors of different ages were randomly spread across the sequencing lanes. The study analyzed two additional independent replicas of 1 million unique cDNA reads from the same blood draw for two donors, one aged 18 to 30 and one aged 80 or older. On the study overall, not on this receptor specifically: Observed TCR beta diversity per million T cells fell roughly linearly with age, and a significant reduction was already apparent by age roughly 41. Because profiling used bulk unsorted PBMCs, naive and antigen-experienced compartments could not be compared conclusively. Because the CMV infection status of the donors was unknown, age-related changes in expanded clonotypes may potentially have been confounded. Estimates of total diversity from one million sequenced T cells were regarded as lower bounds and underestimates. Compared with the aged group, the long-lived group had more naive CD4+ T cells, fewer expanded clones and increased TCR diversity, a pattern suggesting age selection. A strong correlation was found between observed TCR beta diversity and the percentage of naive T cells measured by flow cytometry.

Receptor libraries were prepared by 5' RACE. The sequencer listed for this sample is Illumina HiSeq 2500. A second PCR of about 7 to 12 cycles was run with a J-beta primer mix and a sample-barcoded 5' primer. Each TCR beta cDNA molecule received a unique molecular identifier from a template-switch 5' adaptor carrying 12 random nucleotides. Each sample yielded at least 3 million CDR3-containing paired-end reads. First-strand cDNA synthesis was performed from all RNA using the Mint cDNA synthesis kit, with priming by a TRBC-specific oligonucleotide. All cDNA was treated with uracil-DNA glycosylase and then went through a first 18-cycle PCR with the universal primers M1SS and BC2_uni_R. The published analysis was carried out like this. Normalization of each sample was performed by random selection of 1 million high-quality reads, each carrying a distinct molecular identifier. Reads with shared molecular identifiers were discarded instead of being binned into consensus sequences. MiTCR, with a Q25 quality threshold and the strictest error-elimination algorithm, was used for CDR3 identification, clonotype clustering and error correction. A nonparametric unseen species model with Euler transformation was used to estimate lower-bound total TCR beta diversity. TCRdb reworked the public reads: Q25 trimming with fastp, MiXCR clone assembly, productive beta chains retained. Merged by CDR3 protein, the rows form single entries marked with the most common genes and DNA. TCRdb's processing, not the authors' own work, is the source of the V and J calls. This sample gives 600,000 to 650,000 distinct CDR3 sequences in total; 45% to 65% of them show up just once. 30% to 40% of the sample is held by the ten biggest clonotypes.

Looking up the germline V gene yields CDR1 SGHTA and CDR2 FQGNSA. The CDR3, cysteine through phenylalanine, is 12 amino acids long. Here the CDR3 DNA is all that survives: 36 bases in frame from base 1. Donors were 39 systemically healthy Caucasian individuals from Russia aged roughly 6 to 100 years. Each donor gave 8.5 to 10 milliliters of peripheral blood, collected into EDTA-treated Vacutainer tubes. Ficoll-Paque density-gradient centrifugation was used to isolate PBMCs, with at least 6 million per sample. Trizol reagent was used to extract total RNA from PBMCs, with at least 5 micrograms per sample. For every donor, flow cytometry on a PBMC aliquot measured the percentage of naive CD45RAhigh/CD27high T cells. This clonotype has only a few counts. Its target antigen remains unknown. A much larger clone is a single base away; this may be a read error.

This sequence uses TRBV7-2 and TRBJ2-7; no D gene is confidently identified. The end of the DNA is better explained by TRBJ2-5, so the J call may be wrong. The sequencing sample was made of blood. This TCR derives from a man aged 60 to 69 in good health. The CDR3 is CASGSSVGTQYF. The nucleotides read TGTGCCAGCGGCTCCTCCGTCGGGACCCAGTACTTC.